This TCR beta chain derives from a study of cytomegalovirus exposure and HLA in healthy donors. Study-level findings and limits: Later work found most CMV-associated TCR beta chains apparently HLA-restricted. Cytomegalovirus association was listed for about 150 TCR beta chains. Specific recognition of CMV antigens was confirmed in vitro for a few chains (all CMV-associated).

Comments on this clone: The antigen remains undetermined.

The PCR employed 60 Vbeta primers together with 13 Jbeta primers. Profiled with immunoSEQ multiplex PCR; TCRdb holds only in-frame clones, not every one. This table holds fewer than 200,000 clones, approximately 84% found once. Donors in the study were healthy people who gave bone marrow. This CDR3 region has 13 residues. Trimming left V 3 bases short and J 7 bases short, with 9 bases between. Germline V gene sequence: CDR1 KGHSH, CDR2 LQKENI. The chain carries TRBV18 and TRBJ1-4; D is perhaps TRBD1 (5 bases). This clonotype originated in a man aged 25-40 years in good health and CMV-seropositive. The specimen sequenced was PBMCs. CDR3 residues: CASSPGRVEKLFF. In nucleotides, the CDR3 is TGTGCCAGCTCACCGGGCAGGGTTGAAAAACTGTTTTTT.